This T cell receptor (beta chain) was profiled in a study of blood T cell repertoires in COVID-19. Study information: Researchers got acute and convalescent COVID-19 samples from the United States, Italy and Spain.

This CDR3 is built from 14 residues. The germline CDR1 and CDR2 sequences are MNHNY and SVGAGI (reference sequence). After removal of 7 bases from V and 4 bases from J, the junction contained 8 bases not matched to a gene. In the source study's methods: Scientists estimated how many nucleated cells there were by amplifying reference gene primers. Generated by immunoSEQ multiplex PCR, the TCRdb table keeps only in-frame clones and is missing some. The DNA was the basis for D and trimming; V, J and clone size are from that table. The sample yields 100,000 to 150,000 clones, roughly two thirds seen once.

The source is a woman in her 70s with acute or convalescent COVID-19. This chain links TRBV6-6 with TRBJ2-7; 9 nucleotides match TRBD2. Material for sequencing was peripheral blood. The CDR3, as DNA: TGTGCCAGCACTCTTAGCGGGGGCATTTACGAGCAGTACTTC. It codes for CASTLSGGIYEQYF.